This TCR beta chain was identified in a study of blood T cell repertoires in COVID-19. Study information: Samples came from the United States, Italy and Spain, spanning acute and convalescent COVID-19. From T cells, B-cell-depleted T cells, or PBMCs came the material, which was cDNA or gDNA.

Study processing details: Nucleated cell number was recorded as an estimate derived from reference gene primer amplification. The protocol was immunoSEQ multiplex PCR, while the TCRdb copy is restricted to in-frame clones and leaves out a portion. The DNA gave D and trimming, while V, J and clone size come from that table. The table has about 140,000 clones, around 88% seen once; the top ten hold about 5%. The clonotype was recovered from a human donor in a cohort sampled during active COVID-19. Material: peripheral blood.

The CDR3 loop is CASSLVSLAGRYNEQFF. For the CDR3, the DNA is TGTGCCAGCAGCTTGGTGTCCCTAGCGGGGCGTTACAATGAGCAGTTCTTC. The chain uses TRBV5-8 and TRBJ2-1; the match to TRBD2 covers 9 bases. This CDR3 region has 17 residues. J lost 4 bases, V lost 0 bases, and 8 bases had no gene match. CDR1 SGHTS and CDR2 YDEGEE come from the germline V gene.